This TCR beta chain was sequenced in a study of shared clonotypes between healthy human individuals. Study in general: The plates for each donor numbered three CD4 naive, three CD4 memory, two CD8 naive and one CD8 memory.

Method: immunoSEQ multiplex PCR; TCRdb's copy keeps in-frame clones and lacks some. The data show over a million clones, 75% to 80% seen once. This CDR3 has 16 residues. The ends were cut back, 6 bases at V and 3 bases at J, with 18 bases in the middle. Germline assignment: CDR1 SGHRS and CDR2 YFSETQ. The TCR originated in a man younger than 35 in good health. Some clones in this sample may be carry-over from other donors' samples. Sample: memory CD4+ T cells from PBMCs. The subset is: CD45RA-negative fraction. The chain recombines TRBV5-1 with TRBJ2-2; a possible D gene is TRBD2 (6 bases). DNA for the CDR3: TGCGCCAGCAACCCGGCGGGGCTAGGGGACACCGGGGAGCTGTTTTTT. Its translation is CASNPAGLGDTGELFF.